The 20 T cell receptor beta chains below come from one sample, sequenced in a study of T cell responses to AZD1222 COVID-19 vaccine. Assay: immunoSEQ multiplex PCR; the TCRdb copy retains only in-frame clones and omits some. The top ten hold over 2.5% of the sample, which has roughly 120,000 clones, 85% to 95% seen once. The source was peripheral blood, collected on day 0 of AZD1222 vaccination. All receptors derive from an adult in good health.

This chain uses TRBV7-3 with TRBJ2-1, with unresolved D. Trimming left V 6 bases short and J 9 bases short, with 15 bases between. This CDR3 has 13 amino acids. Looked up from germline, CDR1 is SGHTA and CDR2 is FQGTGA. The CDR3 loop reads CASRHPAAGEQFF. The CDR3 DNA reads TGTGCCAGCAGACACCCCGCAGCAGGTGAGCAGTTCTTC.

The chain couples TRBV5-3 to TRBJ1-2, with D perhaps matching TRBD1 (6 bases). TRBV5-3 is an ORF, with its function uncertain. The CDR3 covers 14 residues. The V end was cut by 1 base, the J end by 4 bases, with 11 bases between. The CDR3 nucleotides read TGTGCCAGAAGCTTGACAGGGATTCCCTATGGCTACACCTTC. This gives the protein CARSLTGIPYGYTF.

This clone was found once. This chain joins TRBV4-1 and TRBJ2-1; 7 bases match TRBD2. Germline V lookup: CDR1 MGHRA, CDR2 YSYEKL. The CDR3 length is 16 residues. The junction had 7 bases not matched to a gene; V was cut back by 1 base and J by 4 bases. The CDR3 DNA reads as TGCGCCAGCAGCCAAGGACGGGAGGAGTGGTACAATGAGCAGTTCTTC. Translating gives CASSQGREEWYNEQFF.

J is TRBJ2-1 and V is TRBV28; 7 bases match TRBD2. Germline V gene sequence: CDR1 MDHEN, CDR2 SYDVKM. Trimming at V came to 4 bases and at J to 0 bases, leaving 9 bases not matched to a gene. The CDR3 loop spans 17 amino acids. CDR3 bases: TGTGCCAGCAGTTGGGGAGGGATGAGAAGCTCCTACAATGAGCAGTTCTTC. This translates into CASSWGGMRSSYNEQFF.

V and J are TRBV19 and TRBJ2-3; the D gene could be TRBD1 or TRBD2 (6 bases each). The CDR3 contains 15 residues. The germline V gene encodes CDR1 LNHDA and CDR2 SQIVND (reference sequence). Trimming removed 6 bases at V and 4 bases at J, with 17 bases between. The chain's CDR3 is CASSPRRGEADTQYF. The CDR3 nucleotides read TGTGCCAGTAGCCCGAGGAGGGGGGAAGCAGATACGCAGTATTTT.

In this sample, this clone turned up once. V usage is TRBV3-1 (or the pseudogene TRBV3-2) and J usage is TRBJ2-1, with 12 bases lining up with TRBD2. Per the germline V gene, CDR1 is LGHDT and CDR2 is YNNKEL (reference sequence). This CDR3 region has 16 residues. Trimming cost V 4 bases and J 4 bases; bases outside gene matches: 5. CDR3 sequence: CASSRLTSGRYNEQFF. The DNA for the CDR3 is TGTGCCAGCAGCCGGTTGACTAGCGGGAGATACAATGAGCAGTTCTTC.

V gene TRBV2 combines with J gene TRBJ2-1; 9 nucleotides align to TRBD2. CDR1 and CDR2 from the germline V gene are SNHLY and FYNNEI. Unmatched junction bases numbered 9, after V lost 3 bases and J lost 9 bases. The CDR3 has 15 amino acids. The CDR3 here is CASSDFGGRAGEQFF. In DNA form, the CDR3 reads TGTGCCAGCAGTGATTTTGGCGGGAGGGCGGGTGAGCAGTTCTTC.

This clone came up once. The chain combines TRBV28 with TRBJ1-2; 9 bases align to TRBD1. The CDR3 is 18 residues long. Germline CDR1 reads MDHEN; CDR2 reads SYDVKM. The J segment lost 3 bases and the V segment lost 5 bases, leaving 16 bases of the junction unmatched. This CDR3 is CASSTHPIPGQGHYGYTF. DNA for the CDR3: TGTGCCAGCAGTACTCACCCGATTCCGGGACAGGGCCACTATGGCTACACCTTC.

The chain links TRBV6-1 to TRBJ2-1; D may correspond to TRBD1 or TRBD2 (5 bases each). The V end was cut by 3 bases, the J end by 10 bases, with 16 bases between. The CDR3 runs 14 residues. From germline, CDR1 is MNHNS and CDR2 SASEGT. The DNA of the CDR3 is TGTGCCAGCAGTGATTCGGGACCCCGAGGCGAGCAGTTCTTC. Residues: CASSDSGPRGEQFF.

The V gene is TRBV30, the J gene TRBJ2-4; D gene uncertain. The CDR3 is 12 residues long. CDR1 is GTSNPN, CDR2 SVGIG, per germline (reference sequence). V was trimmed by 2 bases and J by 9 bases, leaving 11 bases between them. The CDR3 coding sequence is TGTGCCTGGAGTAGTTCTTGGGGCATTCAGTACTTC. Its translation is CAWSSSWGIQYF.

The genes are TRBV19 and TRBJ1-1, with 8 bases fitting TRBD1. The germline V gene encodes CDR1 LNHDA and CDR2 SQIVND (reference sequence). With 7 bases clipped from V and 2 bases from J, the junction kept 9 bases outside the gene matches. This CDR3 has 15 residues. CDR3 coding DNA: TGTGCCAGTATTACAAGACAGGGGTTCAACACTGAAGCTTTCTTT. It specifies CASITRQGFNTEAFF.

The chain is built from TRBV30 and TRBJ2-3; 9 nucleotides align to TRBD1. CDR3 size: 15 residues. The V gene's germline CDR1 is GTSNPN and CDR2 SVGIG (reference sequence). The junction had 13 bases not matched to a gene; V was cut back by 8 bases and J by 4 bases. The CDR3 sequence: CAANRGLASADTQYF. The CDR3 region has the DNA TGTGCCGCAAACAGGGGGCTGGCCTCGGCAGATACGCAGTATTTT.

V gene TRBV12-3 or TRBV12-4 combines with J gene TRBJ2-2; D gene unclear. The ends were cut back, 6 bases at V and 4 bases at J, with 9 bases in the middle. The CDR3 contains 13 residues. CDR3 residues: CASRPAITGELFF. The CDR3 bases are TGTGCCAGCAGGCCGGCCATCACCGGGGAGCTGTTTTTT.

The chain combines TRBV7-2 with TRBJ1-6; D might be TRBD1 (5 bases). With 2 bases removed from V and 8 bases from J, the gap between germline ends came to 13 bases. CDR1 and CDR2 from the germline V gene are SGHTA and FQGNSA. This CDR3 is 15 amino acids long. CDR3 nucleotides: TGTGCCAGCAGCTTACGAGGGACGAGGGATTCACCCCTCCACTTT. Translation gives CASSLRGTRDSPLHF.

This clone came up a few times. This chain uses TRBV16 with TRBJ1-2, with unresolved D. This CDR3 contains 14 residues. V gave up 0 bases and J gave up 4 bases, with 9 bases separating them. CDR1 is KGHSY, CDR2 FQNENV, per germline. The CDR3 region is CASSQSVTSYGYTF. CDR3 nucleotides: TGTGCCAGCAGCCAATCTGTCACCTCCTATGGCTACACCTTC.

J is TRBJ2-1 and V is TRBV15; 7 bases fit TRBD1. This CDR3 comprises 12 residues. The J segment lost 4 bases and the V segment lost 6 bases, leaving 0 bases of the junction unmatched. Germline CDR1 reads LNHNV; CDR2 reads YYDKDF (reference sequence). CDR3 residues: CATRTGYNEQFF. CDR3 nucleotides: TGTGCCACCAGGACAGGGTACAATGAGCAGTTCTTC.

The rearrangement links TRBV27 to TRBJ2-3, with D possibly TRBD2 on 6 matching bases. The length of the CDR3 is 12 residues. Germline V CDR1 and CDR2: MNHEY, SMNVEV (reference sequence). V gave up 5 bases and J gave up 5 bases, with 8 bases separating them. The CDR3 DNA follows: TGTGCCAGCAGTCCGGAGGGAGATACGCAGTATTTT. Translated, it gives CASSPEGDTQYF.

V gene TRBV30 combines with J gene TRBJ2-1, with 8 bases identical to TRBD2. Germline V lookup: CDR1 GTSNPN, CDR2 SVGIG (reference sequence). V lost 2 bases, J lost 5 bases, and 5 bases stayed unmatched. The CDR3 spans 14 residues. The CDR3 DNA follows: TGTGCCTGGAGTTGGACTAGCCCCCACAATGAGCAGTTCTTC. This sequence encodes CAWSWTSPHNEQFF.

This chain links TRBV28 with TRBJ2-1, with D uncertain. Germline V gene sequence: CDR1 MDHEN, CDR2 SYDVKM. This CDR3 is built from 13 residues. The ends were cut back, 6 bases at V and 2 bases at J, with 8 bases in the middle. CDR3 in amino acids: CASRGPTYNEQFF. The CDR3 DNA sequence: TGTGCCAGCAGAGGACCAACCTACAATGAGCAGTTCTTC.

CDR3 sequence: CASISLAGGEQFF. CDR3 bases: TGTGCCAGCATTTCCCTAGCGGGCGGTGAGCAGTTCTTC. This chain links TRBV6-5 with TRBJ2-1; 8 bases align to TRBD2. The germline CDR1 and CDR2 sequences are MNHEY and SVGAGI. V dropped 7 bases and J dropped 9; count of bases not matched to a gene: 8. The CDR3 is made up of 13 amino acids.